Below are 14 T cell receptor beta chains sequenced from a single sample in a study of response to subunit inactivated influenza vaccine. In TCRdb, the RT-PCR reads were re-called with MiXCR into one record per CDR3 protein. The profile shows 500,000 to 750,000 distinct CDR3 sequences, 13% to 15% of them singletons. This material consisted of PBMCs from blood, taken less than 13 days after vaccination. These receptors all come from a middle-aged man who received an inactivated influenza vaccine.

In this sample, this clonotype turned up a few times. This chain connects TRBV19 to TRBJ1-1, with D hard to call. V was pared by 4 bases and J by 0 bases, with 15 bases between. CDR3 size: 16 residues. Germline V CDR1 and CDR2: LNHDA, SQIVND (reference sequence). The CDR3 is CASSREAGSLNTEAFF. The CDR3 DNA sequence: TGTGCCAGTAGTAGAGAGGCCGGGAGCCTGAACACTGAAGCTTTCTTT.

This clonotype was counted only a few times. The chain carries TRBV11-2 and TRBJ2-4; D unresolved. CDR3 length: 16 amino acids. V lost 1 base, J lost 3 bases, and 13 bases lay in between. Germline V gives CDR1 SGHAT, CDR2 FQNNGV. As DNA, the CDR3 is TGTGCCAGCAGCTTAGTCGTGGCATTAGGCAAAAACATTCAGTACTTC. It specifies CASSLVVALGKNIQYF. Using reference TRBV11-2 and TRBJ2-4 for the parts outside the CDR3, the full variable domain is EAGVAQSPRYKIIEKRQSVAFWCNPISGHATLYWYQQILGQGPKLLIQFQNNGVVDDSQLPKDRFSAERLKGVDSTLKIQPAKLEDSAVYLCASSLVVALGKNIQYFGAGTRLSVL.

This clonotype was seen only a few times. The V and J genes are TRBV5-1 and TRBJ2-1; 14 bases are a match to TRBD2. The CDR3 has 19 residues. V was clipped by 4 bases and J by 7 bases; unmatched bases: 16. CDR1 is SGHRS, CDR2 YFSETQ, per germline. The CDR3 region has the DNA TGCGCCAGCAGCCTGCAGAGGGGACTAGCGGGGGTCTGGGGGAATGAGCAGTTCTTC. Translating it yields CASSLQRGLAGVWGNEQFF. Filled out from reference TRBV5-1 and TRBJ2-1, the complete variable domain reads KAGVTQTPRYLIKTRGQQVTLSCSPISGHRSVSWYQQTPGQGLQFLFEYFSETQRNKGNFPGRFSGRQFSNSRSEMNVSTLELGDSALYLCASSLQRGLAGVWGNEQFFGPGTRLTVL.

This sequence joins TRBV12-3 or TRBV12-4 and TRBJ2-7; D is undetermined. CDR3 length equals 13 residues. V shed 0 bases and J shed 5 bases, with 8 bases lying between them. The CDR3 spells CASSLARTDEQYF. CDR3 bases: TGTGCCAGCAGTTTAGCGCGGACGGACGAGCAGTACTTC.

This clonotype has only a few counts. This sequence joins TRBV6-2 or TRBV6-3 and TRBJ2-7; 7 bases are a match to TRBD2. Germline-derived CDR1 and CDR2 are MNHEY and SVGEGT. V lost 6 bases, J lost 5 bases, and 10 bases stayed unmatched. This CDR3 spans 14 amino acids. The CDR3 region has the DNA TGTGCCAGCAGCCACCGGACTAGTTGGGACGAGCAGTACTTC. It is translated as CASSHRTSWDEQYF.

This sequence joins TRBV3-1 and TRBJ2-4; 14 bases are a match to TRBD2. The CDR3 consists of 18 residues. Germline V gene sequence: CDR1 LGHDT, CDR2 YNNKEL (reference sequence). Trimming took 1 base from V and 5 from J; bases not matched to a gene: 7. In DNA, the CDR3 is TGTGCCAGCAGCCAAGCCCTGACTAGCGGGAGGGGGGAAAACATTCAGTACTTC. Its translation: CASSQALTSGRGENIQYF.

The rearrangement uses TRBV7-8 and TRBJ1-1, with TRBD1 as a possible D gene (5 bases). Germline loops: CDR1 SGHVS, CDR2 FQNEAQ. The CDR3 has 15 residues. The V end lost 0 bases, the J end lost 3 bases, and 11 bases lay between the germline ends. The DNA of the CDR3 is TGTGCCAGCAGCTTAGCGCAGGGTAGGTACACTGAAGCTTTCTTT. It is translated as CASSLAQGRYTEAFF.

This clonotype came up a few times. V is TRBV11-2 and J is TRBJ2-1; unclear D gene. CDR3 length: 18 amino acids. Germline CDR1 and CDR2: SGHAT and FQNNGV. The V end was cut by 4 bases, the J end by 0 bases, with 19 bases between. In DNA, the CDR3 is TGTGCCAGCAGCTCCCCCCCCCTCACCGATAGCTCCTACAATGAGCAGTTCTTC. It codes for CASSSPPLTDSSYNEQFF.

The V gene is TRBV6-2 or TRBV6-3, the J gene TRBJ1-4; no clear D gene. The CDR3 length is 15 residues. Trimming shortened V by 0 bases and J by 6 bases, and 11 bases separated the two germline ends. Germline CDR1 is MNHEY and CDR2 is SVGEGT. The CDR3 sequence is CASSYSPDNDEKLFF. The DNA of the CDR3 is TGTGCCAGCAGTTACTCGCCGGATAACGATGAAAAACTGTTTTTT.

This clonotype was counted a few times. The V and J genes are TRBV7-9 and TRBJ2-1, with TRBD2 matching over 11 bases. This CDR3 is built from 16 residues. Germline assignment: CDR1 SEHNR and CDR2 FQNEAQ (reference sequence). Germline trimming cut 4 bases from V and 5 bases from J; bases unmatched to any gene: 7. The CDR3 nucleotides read TGTGCCAGCAGCTCCACTAGCGGGAGTATGCACAATGAGCAGTTCTTC. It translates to CASSSTSGSMHNEQFF.

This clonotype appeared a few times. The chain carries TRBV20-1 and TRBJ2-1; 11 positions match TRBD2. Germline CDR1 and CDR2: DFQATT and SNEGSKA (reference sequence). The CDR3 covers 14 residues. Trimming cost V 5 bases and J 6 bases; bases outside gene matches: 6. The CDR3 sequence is CSAGRTSGSNEQFF. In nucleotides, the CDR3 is TGCAGTGCTGGTAGGACTAGCGGGTCCAATGAGCAGTTCTTC.

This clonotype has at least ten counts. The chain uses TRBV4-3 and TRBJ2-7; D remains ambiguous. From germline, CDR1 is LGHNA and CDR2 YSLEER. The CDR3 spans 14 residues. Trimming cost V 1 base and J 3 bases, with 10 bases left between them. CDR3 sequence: CASSQAEGDYEQYF. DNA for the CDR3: TGCGCCAGCAGCCAAGCTGAAGGTGACTACGAGCAGTACTTC.

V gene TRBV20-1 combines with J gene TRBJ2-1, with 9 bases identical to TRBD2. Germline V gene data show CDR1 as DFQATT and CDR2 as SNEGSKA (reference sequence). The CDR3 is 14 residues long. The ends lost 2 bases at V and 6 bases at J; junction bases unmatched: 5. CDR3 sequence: CSARSAGGVNEQFF. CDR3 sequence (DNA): TGCAGTGCTAGATCCGCGGGGGGGGTCAATGAGCAGTTCTTC.

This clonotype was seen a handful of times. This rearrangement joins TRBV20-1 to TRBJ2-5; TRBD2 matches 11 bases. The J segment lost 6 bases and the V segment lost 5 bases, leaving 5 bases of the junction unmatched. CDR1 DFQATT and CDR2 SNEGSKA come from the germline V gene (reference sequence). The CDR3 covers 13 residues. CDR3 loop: CSADPSGRKTQYF. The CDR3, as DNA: TGCAGTGCTGACCCTAGCGGGAGGAAGACCCAGTACTTC.